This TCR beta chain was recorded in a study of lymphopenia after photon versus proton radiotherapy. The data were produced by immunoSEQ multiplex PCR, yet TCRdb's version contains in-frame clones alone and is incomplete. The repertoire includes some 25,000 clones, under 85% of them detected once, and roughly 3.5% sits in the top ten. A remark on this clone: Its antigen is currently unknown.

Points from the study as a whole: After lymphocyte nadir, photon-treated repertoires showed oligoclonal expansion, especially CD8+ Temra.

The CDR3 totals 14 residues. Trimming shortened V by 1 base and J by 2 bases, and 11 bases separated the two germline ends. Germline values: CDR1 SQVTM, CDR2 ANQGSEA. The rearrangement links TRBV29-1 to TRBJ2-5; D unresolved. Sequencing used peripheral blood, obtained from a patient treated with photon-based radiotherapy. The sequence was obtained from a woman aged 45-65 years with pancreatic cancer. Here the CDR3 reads CSVEGEERQETQYF. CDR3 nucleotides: TGCAGCGTTGAAGGAGAGGAGAGACAAGAGACCCAGTACTTC.